The rows below give T cell receptor beta chains drawn from one sample of a study of shared clonotypes between healthy human individuals. Only in-frame clones appear in the TCRdb table, and some are missing; sequencing was by immunoSEQ multiplex PCR. The top ten hold around 1.4% of the sample, which has over a million clones, 70% to 80% seen once. The specimen sequenced was memory CD4+ T cells sorted from blood. The receptor source for this set is a man between 18 and 35 years old in good health. The CDR3 runs from the conserved cysteine through the conserved F or W. The D gene is left open where the match is weak.

>TRBJ2-1|TRBV29-1|NA
CSVEVNRRYNEQFF
TGCAGCGTTGAAGTCAACCGCCGGTACAATGAGCAGTTCTTC
>TRBJ1-2|TRBV2|NA
CASSEEEGSYGYTF
TGTGCCAGCAGTGAAGAGGAGGGGTCCTATGGCTACACCTTC
>TRBJ2-3|TRBV2|TRBD1
CASSAQGVSTDTQYF
TGTGCCAGCAGTGCTCAGGGGGTGAGCACAGATACGCAGTATTTT
>TRBJ2-1|TRBV6-6|NA
CASTRDHYNEQFF
TGTGCCAGCACCAGGGACCACTACAATGAGCAGTTCTTC
>TRBJ2-7|TRBV5-1|NA
CASSVGTGGSYEQYF
TGCGCCAGCAGCGTCGGGACGGGTGGCTCCTACGAGCAGTACTTC
>TRBJ2-3|TRBV9|TRBD2
CASSPPGLARDTQYF
TGTGCCAGCAGCCCTCCGGGACTAGCCAGGGATACGCAGTATTTT
>TRBJ1-5|TRBV5-1|NA
CASSLEGSNQPQHF
TGCGCCAGCAGCTTGGAAGGTAGCAATCAGCCCCAGCATTTT
>TRBJ2-7|TRBV29-1|NA
CSVLSRNSYEQYF
TGCAGCGTCTTAAGCCGAAACTCCTACGAGCAGTACTTC
>TRBJ1-5|TRBV30|TRBD1
CAWRTGTGGPLNQPQHF
TGTGCCTGGAGAACCGGGACAGGGGGACCCTTGAATCAGCCCCAGCATTTT
>TRBJ2-2|TRBV7-7|TRBD1
CASSLGTGIGELFF
TGTGCTAGCAGCTTAGGGACAGGGATCGGGGAGCTGTTTTTT